The following is a T cell receptor beta chain sequence with its context. Study processing details: Counts of nucleated cells, estimated from reference gene primer amplification, were obtained. Method: immunoSEQ multiplex PCR; TCRdb's copy keeps in-frame clones and lacks some. V and J calls and clone size are as listed in that table; D and trimming were resolved from the DNA. The data show 250,000 or so clones, 86% seen once. This entry is derived from a study of blood T cell repertoires in COVID-19. Looking at the study overall: Acute and convalescent COVID-19 samples came from the United States, Italy and Spain. The cDNA or gDNA used as material had been derived from T cells, B-cell-depleted T cells, or PBMCs.

This CDR3 has 17 residues. Germline assignment: CDR1 SGHTA and CDR2 FQGTGA. Trimming shortened V by 2 bases and J by 0 bases, and 15 bases separated the two germline ends. This TCR derives from a man aged 35 to 55 with active or convalescent COVID-19. The V gene is TRBV7-3, the J gene TRBJ2-3; possibly TRBD1 for D (7 bases). Input material: peripheral blood. Here the CDR3 reads CASSLGPGGPSTDTQYF. The CDR3 DNA reads as TGTGCCAGCAGCTTAGGTCCAGGGGGGCCTAGCACAGATACGCAGTATTTT.